One sample yielded the 6 T cell receptor beta chains listed below, sequenced in a study of T-cell reconstitution after alpha-beta-depleted transplantation in children. Unique molecular identifiers featured in how the TCRbeta library was prepared. One entry per CDR3 protein, called by TCRdb with MiXCR from the PCR reads. Of some 460,000 distinct CDR3 sequences listed, 15% to 20% are singletons. Here the sequenced sample was PBMCs, mostly from graft donor cells, taken 360 days after TCRalphabeta/CD19-depleted stem cell transplant. All receptors come from a boy under two years old who had a stem cell transplant for Wiskott-Aldrich syndrome, so the T cells may come from the graft donor.

Notes on this clonotype: Mismatch with germline at one junction end may stem from a read error. J is TRBJ2-7 and V is TRBV11-1, with D unresolved. Germline lookup yields CDR1 SGHAT and CDR2 FQDESV (reference sequence). The CDR3 is made up of 13 amino acids. The CDR3 DNA follows: TGTGCCAGCAGCTTGACTGTGACCTACGACCAGTACTTC. Protein: CASSLTVTYDQYF. The full variable domain, with the rest looked up from reference TRBV11-1 and TRBJ2-7, is EAEVAQSPRYKITEKSQAVAFWCDPISGHATLYWYRQILGQGPELLVQFQDESVVDDSQLPKDRFSAERLKGVDSTLKIQPAELGDSAMYLCASSLTVTYDQYFGPGTRLTVT.

The chain is built from TRBV9 and TRBJ2-7; TRBD1 agrees at 7 bases. V shed 4 bases, J shed 3 bases, and the junction held 10 bases outside the gene matches. The CDR3 is 15 amino acids. From germline, CDR1 is SGDLS and CDR2 YYNGEE. This CDR3 reads CASSPTGAIDYEQYF. The CDR3, as DNA: TGTGCCAGCAGCCCCACAGGGGCTATCGACTACGAGCAGTACTTC. The full variable domain, with the rest looked up from reference TRBV9 and TRBJ2-7, is DSGVTQTPKHLITATGQRVTLRCSPRSGDLSVYWYQQSLDQGLQFLIQYYNGEERAKGNILERFSAQQFPDLHSELNLSSLELGDSALYFCASSPTGAIDYEQYFGPGTRLTVT.

The rearrangement links TRBV27 to TRBJ2-7; possibly TRBD2 for D (6 bases). V was pared by 10 bases and J by 10 bases, with 17 bases between. CDR3 length: 11 residues. CDR1 is MNHEY, CDR2 SMNVEV, per germline (reference sequence). The CDR3 here is CATGVNGGQYF. The CDR3 nucleotides are TGTGCCACGGGGGTTAATGGGGGTCAGTACTTC.

The chain recombines TRBV28 with TRBJ2-5, with D possibly being TRBD2 (5 bases). In germline, CDR1 is MDHEN, CDR2 SYDVKM. Trimming left V 2 bases short and J 13 bases short, with 14 bases between. The CDR3 consists of 12 residues. CDR3 residues: CASSLGETVGYF. The CDR3 region has the DNA TGTGCCAGCAGTTTAGGGGAGACTGTTGGGTACTTC.

This clonotype was counted between two and nine times. The rearrangement uses TRBV7-2 and TRBJ2-5; 13 bases are a match to TRBD2. CDR3 length: 18 amino acids. Germline CDR1 and CDR2: SGHTA and FQGNSA. J was trimmed by 9 bases and V by 0 bases; bases with no gene match: 13. The CDR3 loop is CASSLARLAGGQRRAQYF. The CDR3 DNA is TGTGCCAGCAGCTTAGCGCGACTAGCGGGAGGACAACGCAGGGCCCAGTACTTC.

The chain combines TRBV7-2 with TRBJ2-4; D is perhaps TRBD2 (7 bases). V lost 5 bases and J lost 14, with 19 bases in between. This CDR3 has 13 amino acids. Germline V gene data show CDR1 as SGHTA and CDR2 as FQGNSA. The CDR3 sequence: CASSPKGGRGEYF. CDR3 bases: TGTGCCAGCAGCCCTAAGGGGGGGCGAGGGGAGTACTTC.